Listed below are T cell receptor beta chains from one sample, sequenced in a study of vaccination and CD4 T cells after COVID-19. TCRdb fed the PCR reads into MiXCR, producing one record per CDR3 protein. The table has 8,000 to 10,000 distinct CDR3 sequences, under 60% seen once. No antigen has been assigned to these receptors. Sequenced sample: CD4+ T cells from blood, cultured in vitro. These receptors were collected from a human donor who had recovered from COVID-19. Each CDR3 is given with its conserved first and last residue. Each record gives: V gene, D gene, clone size, J gene, CDR3 protein, CDR3 DNA. The D gene is left open where the match is weak. The size field is filled for only some rows; it gives once, few, many or a size class.

TRBV2	-	-	TRBJ2-7	CASSFFSGGSSNEQYF	TGTGCCAGCAGCTTCTTTTCCGGGGGCAGTTCCAACGAGCAGTACTTC
TRBV6-1	-	-	TRBJ1-2	CASKRQDYGYTF	TGTGCCAGCAAGAGACAGGACTATGGCTACACCTTC
TRBV5-5	TRBD1	-	TRBJ1-2	CASSGNRGLNEGSYGYTF	TGTGCCAGCAGCGGAAACAGGGGGCTAAATGAAGGAAGCTATGGCTACACCTTC
TRBV7-9	-	few	TRBJ2-2	CASSFREGDRGELFF	TGTGCCAGCAGCTTCAGGGAAGGGGACCGCGGGGAGCTGTTTTTT
TRBV27	-	few	TRBJ1-2	CASSLGGGSGTYGYTF	TGTGCCAGCAGTCTGGGAGGGGGGTCCGGGACCTATGGCTACACCTTC
TRBV7-3	-	-	TRBJ2-3	CASSTAGPPRDTQYF	TGTGCCAGCAGCACCGCGGGGCCTCCTCGAGATACGCAGTATTTT
TRBV11-3	-	-	TRBJ1-1	CASSLSQGRNTEAFF	TGTGCCAGCAGCTTGAGTCAGGGACGGAACACTGAAGCTTTCTTT
TRBV6-1	TRBD1	-	TRBJ1-4	CASSLGTGTGKKLFF	TGTGCCAGCAGCCTCGGGACAGGGACGGGGAAAAAACTGTTTTTT
TRBV28	-	-	TRBJ1-4	CASSDGGLGEKLFF	TGTGCCAGCAGTGACGGTGGATTGGGGGAAAAACTGTTTTTT
TRBV6-2/TRBV6-3	TRBD1	once	TRBJ2-7	CASSGPGTGNVEQYF	TGTGCCAGCAGTGGACCCGGGACAGGGAACGTCGAGCAGTACTTC
TRBV10-3	-	medium-sized	TRBJ1-1	CAISVNGYTEAFF	TGTGCCATCAGTGTAAACGGTTACACTGAAGCTTTCTTT
TRBV12-3/TRBV12-4	TRBD2	medium-sized	TRBJ2-3	CASSLQRGGPDTQYF	TGTGCCAGCAGTCTGCAGCGGGGGGGCCCAGATACGCAGTATTTT
TRBV12-3/TRBV12-4	TRBD1	-	TRBJ1-5	CASRGQGNQPQHF	TGTGCCAGCAGGGGACAGGGGAATCAGCCCCAGCATTTT
TRBV6-1	-	-	TRBJ1-2	CASSLGPQRYGYTF	TGTGCCAGCAGCTTGGGACCCCAACGCTATGGCTACACCTTC
TRBV6-2/TRBV6-3	-	once	TRBJ2-7	CASPRQIIYEQYF	TGTGCCAGCCCCCGACAGATAATCTACGAGCAGTACTTC
TRBV20-1	TRBD1	-	TRBJ2-5	CSAPGTGSETQYF	TGCAGTGCTCCCGGGACAGGGTCCGAGACCCAGTACTTC
TRBV4-2	-	once	TRBJ1-1	CASSQGPERTEAFF	TGTGCCAGCAGCCAAGGCCCCGAAAGAACTGAAGCTTTCTTT
TRBV27	-	-	TRBJ1-3	CASSLFGTSNSGNTIYF	TGTGCCAGCAGTTTATTCGGGACGTCAAACTCTGGAAACACCATATATTTT
TRBV10-1	TRBD1	-	TRBJ1-2	CASSFWTGTYGYTF	TGCGCCAGCAGTTTCTGGACAGGGACCTATGGCTACACCTTC
TRBV20-1	-	few	TRBJ2-7	CSAADGPSYEQYF	TGCAGTGCTGCGGACGGTCCCTCCTACGAGCAGTACTTC
TRBV20-1	-	-	TRBJ2-7	CSANRRTASYEQYF	TGCAGTGCTAATAGGCGGACAGCGTCCTACGAGCAGTACTTC
TRBV7-9	-	-	TRBJ2-7	CASSLGPRGVGSYEQYF	TGTGCCAGCAGCTTAGGGCCCAGGGGAGTAGGATCCTACGAGCAGTACTTC
TRBV7-2	TRBD1	few	TRBJ1-5	CASSLRDRGYSNQPQHF	TGTGCCAGCAGCCTCCGGGACAGGGGATATAGCAATCAGCCCCAGCATTTT
TRBV30	-	few	TRBJ1-1	CAWSAIRGPEAFF	TGTGCCTGGAGTGCCATCAGGGGCCCCGAAGCTTTCTTT
TRBV7-3	-	-	TRBJ1-6	CASSLTRNSPLHF	TGTGCCAGCAGCTTAACTAGGAATTCACCCCTCCACTTT
TRBV20-1	-	few	TRBJ2-5	CSAHIPGDQETQYF	TGCAGTGCCCATATACCGGGGGACCAAGAGACCCAGTACTTC
TRBV2	-	-	TRBJ1-6	CASHIGGARNSPLHF	TGTGCCAGCCACATTGGGGGGGCGAGGAATTCACCCCTCCACTTT
TRBV10-3	TRBD1	-	TRBJ2-1	CAIRGTGGYEQFF	TGTGCCATCAGAGGGACAGGGGGATATGAGCAGTTCTTC
TRBV24-1	-	few	TRBJ1-5	CATSVKVYREGGQPQHF	TGTGCCACCAGTGTCAAGGTCTACAGGGAGGGTGGTCAGCCCCAGCATTTT
TRBV6-1	-	-	TRBJ2-2	CASSVKAAAELFF	TGTGCCAGCAGTGTGAAGGCTGCTGCGGAGCTGTTTTTT
TRBV11-1	-	-	TRBJ2-5	CASSLEGQQQETQYF	TGTGCCAGCAGCTTGGAGGGACAGCAACAAGAGACCCAGTACTTC
TRBV6-1	TRBD1	few	TRBJ1-2	CASRKTGGAGGYTF	TGTGCCAGCAGGAAGACAGGGGGCGCGGGGGGCTACACCTTC
TRBV6-1	TRBD1	large	TRBJ2-7	CASSTGQGGHEQYF	TGTGCCAGCAGTACCGGACAGGGAGGACACGAGCAGTACTTC
TRBV7-3	-	few	TRBJ1-1	CASSPGGLGTEAFF	TGTGCCAGCAGCCCGGGGGGCTTGGGCACTGAAGCTTTCTTT
TRBV6-1	TRBD1	-	TRBJ1-5	CASRKTGPQYSNQPQHF	TGTGCCAGCAGAAAGACAGGGCCTCAGTATTCTAATCAGCCCCAGCATTTT
TRBV7-2	-	few	TRBJ2-1	CASSPGISQRFF	TGTGCCAGCAGCCCCGGGATCTCGCAACGGTTCTTC
TRBV20-1	-	few	TRBJ1-5	CSATAGYNQPQHF	TGCAGTGCCACCGCCGGGTACAATCAGCCCCAGCATTTT
TRBV6-1	-	-	TRBJ2-3	CASSPPGAGTDTQYF	TGTGCCAGCAGTCCACCCGGTGCGGGCACAGATACGCAGTATTTT
TRBV20-1	-	-	TRBJ1-2	CSASLLGPRYGYTF	TGCAGTGCTAGTCTATTGGGGCCGCGCTATGGCTACACCTTC
TRBV7-9	-	-	TRBJ1-1	CASSLGESDEAFF	TGTGCCAGCAGCTTAGGAGAAAGCGATGAAGCTTTCTTT
TRBV19	-	-	TRBJ2-5	CASSGSGRQETQYF	TGTGCCAGTAGTGGGTCGGGCAGGCAAGAGACCCAGTACTTC
TRBV11-3	TRBD1	-	TRBJ2-3	CASSPRQGATDTQYF	TGTGCCAGCAGCCCAAGACAGGGTGCGACAGATACGCAGTATTTT
TRBV11-2	TRBD1	few	TRBJ1-2	CASSIGQANYGYTF	TGTGCCAGCAGCATCGGACAGGCTAACTATGGCTACACCTTC
TRBV25-1	-	few	TRBJ2-5	CASSDSGVPETQYF	TGTGCCAGCAGTGACTCTGGGGTCCCAGAGACCCAGTACTTC
TRBV2	-	-	TRBJ2-1	CASGAGLSNNEQFF	TGTGCCAGCGGCGCGGGACTCTCGAACAATGAGCAGTTCTTC
TRBV15	-	-	TRBJ2-1	CATSRDPRRDNEQFF	TGTGCCACCAGCAGGGACCCACGAAGGGACAATGAGCAGTTCTTC
TRBV12-5	TRBD1	-	TRBJ2-7	CASGLVQFGGTGGTYEQYF	TGTGCTAGTGGTTTGGTACAATTCGGCGGGACAGGGGGTACCTACGAGCAGTACTTC
TRBV7-2	TRBD1	few	TRBJ1-5	CASSRTGGNQPQHF	TGTGCCAGCAGCCGGACAGGGGGCAATCAGCCCCAGCATTTT
TRBV5-1	-	few	TRBJ1-2	CASSLFTNYGYTF	TGCGCCAGCAGCCTGTTCACTAACTATGGCTACACCTTC
TRBV7-8	-	-	TRBJ1-1	CASSPIPTENTEAFF	TGTGCCAGCAGCCCGATTCCAACAGAAAACACTGAAGCTTTCTTT
TRBV25-1	TRBD1	-	TRBJ1-1	CASSETGALNTEAFF	TGTGCCAGCAGTGAGACAGGGGCTTTGAACACTGAAGCTTTCTTT
TRBV6-2/TRBV6-3	TRBD2	-	TRBJ2-3	CASSYSAPGGTDTQYF	TGTGCCAGCAGTTACTCTGCGCCGGGAGGGACAGATACGCAGTATTTT
TRBV19	-	-	TRBJ1-6	CASHAFNSPLHF	TGTGCCAGTCATGCATTCAATTCACCCCTCCACTTT
TRBV18	TRBD2	-	TRBJ2-7	CASSLRSGRQGDEQYF	TGTGCCAGCTCACTACGCAGCGGGAGGCAGGGAGACGAGCAGTACTTC
TRBV21-1	-	-	TRBJ2-1	CASSPRDRADNEQFF	TGTGCCAGCAGCCCTCGGGACAGGGCCGACAATGAGCAGTTCTTC